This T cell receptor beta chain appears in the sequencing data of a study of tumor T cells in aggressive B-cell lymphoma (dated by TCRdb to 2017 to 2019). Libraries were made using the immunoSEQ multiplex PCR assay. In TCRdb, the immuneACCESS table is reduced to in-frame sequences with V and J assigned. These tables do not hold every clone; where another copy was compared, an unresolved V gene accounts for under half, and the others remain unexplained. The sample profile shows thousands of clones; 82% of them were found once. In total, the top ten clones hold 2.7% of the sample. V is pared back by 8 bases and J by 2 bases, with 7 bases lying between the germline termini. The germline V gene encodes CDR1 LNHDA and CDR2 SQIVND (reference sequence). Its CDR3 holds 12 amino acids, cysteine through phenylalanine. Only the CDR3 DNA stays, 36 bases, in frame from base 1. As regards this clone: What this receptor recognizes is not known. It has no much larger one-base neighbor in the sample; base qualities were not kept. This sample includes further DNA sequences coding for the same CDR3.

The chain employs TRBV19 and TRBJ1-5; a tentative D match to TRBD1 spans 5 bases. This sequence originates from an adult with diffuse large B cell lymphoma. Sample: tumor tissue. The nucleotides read TGTGCCAGTGGGGGGGGCAATCAGCCCCAGCATTTT. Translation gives CASGGGNQPQHF.